This entry is about one TCR beta chain. This entry comes from a study of blood T cell repertoires in COVID-19. Study as a whole: Donors in the United States, Italy and Spain gave samples during acute or convalescent COVID-19. PBMCs, B-cell-depleted T cells, or T cells provided the cDNA or gDNA that made up the material.

CDR1 and CDR2 from the germline V gene are MGHDK and SYGVNS. Trimming pared 2 bases from V and 0 bases from J, leaving 4 bases between. This CDR3 comprises 13 residues. In the original analysis: Reference gene primer amplification gave nucleated cell count estimates. Generated by immunoSEQ multiplex PCR, the TCRdb table keeps only in-frame clones and is missing some. The V and J calls and the clone size are those of that table, but D and trimming were determined from the DNA. The sample has around 100,000 clones; around four fifths are singletons. The receptor was derived from a human donor in a cohort sampled during active COVID-19. The chain has TRBV25-1 and TRBJ1-1; D is ambiguous. The sample consisted of peripheral blood. CDR3 residues: CASSEPVNTEAFF. The DNA for the CDR3 is TGTGCCAGCAGTGAACCGGTGAACACTGAAGCTTTCTTT.